The next 11 T cell receptor beta chains were all read from a single sample in a study of CD8+ T cells in alopecia areata. Researchers sorted pooled cutaneous lymph node cells on the basis of CD4, CD8alpha, NKG2D, NKG2ACE and other markers. As the sequencing template, cDNA was produced by extracting RNA and reverse transcribing it. Produced via immunoSEQ multiplex PCR; TCRdb's table is partial and in-frame only. The repertoire has around 300,000 clones, none seen only once; the ten largest take 1.2%. Specimen: CD4+ T cells sorted from a lymph node. The receptor source for this set is a C3H/HeJ mouse with alopecia areata. This line is of MHC haplotype H2-k.

This clone was observed a few times. Genes and germline come from the mouse. The read gets to within 4 residues of the CDR3 end, and the germline J gene fills in the rest. The same CDR3 can be traced to other DNA sequences in this sample. The chain has TRBV19 and TRBJ2-3; the match to TRBD2 covers 11 bases. V lost 5 bases to trimming and J lost 0 bases; unmatched junction nucleotides: 2. Germline V gene sequence: CDR1 FNHDT, CDR2 SITEND (reference sequence). The CDR3 spans 15 residues. CDR3 region: CASRGLGASAETLYF. The sequenced CDR3 bases are TGTGCCAGCAGGGGACTGGGGGCGAGTGCAGAA.

This clone was observed a few times. Genes and germline come from the mouse. The CDR3 extends 4 residues past the end of the read, so its final part is completed from the germline J gene. The chain couples TRBV5 to TRBJ2-5; the match to TRBD2 covers 9 bases. This CDR3 is built from 16 residues. Germline CDR1 is LGHNA and CDR2 is YNLKQL (reference sequence). Trimming cost V 2 bases and J 2 bases; bases outside gene matches: 5. The CDR3 protein is CASSQTGGIGQDTQYF. The sequenced CDR3 bases are TGTGCCAGCAGCCAAACTGGGGGGATCGGCCAAGAC.

This clone was seen a handful of times. Mouse gene names and germline throughout. The read gets to within 4 residues of the CDR3 end, and the germline J gene fills in the rest. V usage is TRBV13-3 and J usage is TRBJ2-3, with 8 bases aligning to TRBD2. Germline V gives CDR1 NNHDY, CDR2 SYVADS. The CDR3 extends over 15 amino acids. V gave up 6 bases and J gave up 0 bases; unmatched junction bases: 6. CDR3 DNA, as far as it was read: TGTGCCAGCAAGAAGGGGGGGGCTAGTGCAGAA. Translating it yields CASKKGGASAE. The entire CDR3 is CASKKGGASAETLYF.

This clone was detected only a few times. Genes and germline are mouse. The read ends 4 residues before the CDR3 terminus; that terminus is restored from the germline J gene. The rearrangement uses TRBV13-1 and TRBJ2-1; 8 positions agree with TRBD2. V shed 4 bases and J 6 bases; nucleotides not matched to a gene: 6. The CDR3 contains 14 residues. Looked up from germline, CDR1 is NSHNY and CDR2 is SYGAGN. The DNA read from the CDR3 is TGTGCCAGCAGTTCTGGGGGGTGGACTGCT. Its protein is CASSSGGWTA. The entire CDR3 protein is CASSSGGWTAEQFF.

A note on this clone: Germline and genes: mouse. The DNA ends 4 residues before the CDR3 does, and the rest of the CDR3 is filled in from the germline J gene. The identical CDR3 is also encoded by other nucleotide sequences in the sample. The chain combines TRBV1 with TRBJ2-2; weak D call: TRBD2 (6 bases). The CDR3 has 15 residues. CDR1 is NSQYPW, CDR2 LRSPGD, per germline (reference sequence). Trimming left V 0 bases short and J 5 bases short, with 10 bases between. The CDR3 reads CTCSADTGGTGQLYF. The part of the CDR3 DNA that was read is TGCACCTGCAGTGCAGATACGGGGGGTACCGGG.

A remark on this clone: Gene names are the mouse ones. The read halts 3 residues ahead of the CDR3 end, with the missing end drawn from the germline J gene. V usage is TRBV13-1 and J usage is TRBJ1-6; TRBD1 is a possible D gene (6 bases). TRBJ1-6 is known as an ORF, though its function is uncertain. The V end was cut by 5 bases, the J end by 3 bases, with 9 bases between. This CDR3 has 14 residues. Germline assignment: CDR1 NSHNY and CDR2 SYGAGN. The CDR3: CASRQGFYNSPLYF. The sequenced part of the CDR3 DNA is TGTGCCAGCAGGCAGGGGTTCTATAATTCGCCC.

Note on this clone: Genes and germline come from the mouse. The read comes to an end 4 residues before the CDR3 does, leaving the germline J gene to fill in the end. V usage is TRBV1 and J usage is TRBJ2-5; no clear D gene. This CDR3 is 13 amino acids long. Germline values: CDR1 NSQYPW, CDR2 LRSPGD (reference sequence). This CDR3 is CTCSALAEDTQYF. The part of the CDR3 DNA that was read is TGCACCTGCAGTGCACTGGCCGAAGAC.

Comments on this clone: Gene names and germline match the mouse. The observed sequence ends 4 residues before the CDR3 terminus, with the missing tail filled in from the germline J gene. This sequence joins TRBV1 and TRBJ2-3; TRBD1 agrees at 7 bases. The CDR3 is 15 amino acids. V trimming: 3 bases; J trimming: 0 bases; junction bases outside the gene matches: 3. CDR1 is NSQYPW and CDR2 is LRSPGD in the germline V gene (reference sequence). Partial CDR3 DNA: TGCACCTGCAGTGCGGGACAGAATAGTGCAGAA. Encoded protein: CTCSAGQNSAE. In full, the CDR3 reads CTCSAGQNSAETLYF.

This clone was picked up a small number of times. Germline and genes here are mouse. The CDR3 is cut off 4 residues early in the read; its end comes from the germline J gene. The sample holds other DNA sequences that translate to the same CDR3. The gene calls are TRBV1 and TRBJ2-1; TRBD2 might be the D (6 bases). The V end lost 3 bases, the J end lost 3 bases, and 9 bases lay between the germline ends. Germline CDR1 and CDR2: NSQYPW and LRSPGD (reference sequence). The CDR3 has 14 amino acids. Partial CDR3 DNA: TGCACCTGCAGTGCTGGGGGTGGCTATGCT. Its translation is CTCSAGGGYA. The CDR3 as a whole reads CTCSAGGGYAEQFF.

This clone has a handful of counts. The genes and germline here are from mouse. The read is 4 residues too short to cover the CDR3 end, so that end is filled in from the germline J gene. V is TRBV5 and J is TRBJ2-2; 8 nucleotides match TRBD2. The CDR3 loop spans 17 amino acids. Germline CDR1 and CDR2: LGHNA and YNLKQL (reference sequence). The V segment lost 2 bases and the J segment 0 bases; nucleotides outside the gene matches: 5. This CDR3 reads CASSQIWGASNTGQLYF. The part of the CDR3 DNA that was read is TGTGCCAGCAGCCAAATCTGGGGGGCCTCAAACACCGGG.

Only a few counts were recorded for this clone. Gene names denote mouse genes. Read coverage stops 4 residues before the CDR3 terminus; the germline J gene supplies the remainder. The chain is built from TRBV13-1 and TRBJ2-5; D is ambiguous. Germline CDR1 reads NSHNY; CDR2 reads SYGAGN. Trimming took off 5 bases at V and 3 bases at J, with 7 bases between the two ends. The CDR3 length is 12 residues. CDR3 sequence: CASRTKQDTQYF. The part of the CDR3 DNA that was read is TGTGCCAGCAGGACAAAACAAGAC.